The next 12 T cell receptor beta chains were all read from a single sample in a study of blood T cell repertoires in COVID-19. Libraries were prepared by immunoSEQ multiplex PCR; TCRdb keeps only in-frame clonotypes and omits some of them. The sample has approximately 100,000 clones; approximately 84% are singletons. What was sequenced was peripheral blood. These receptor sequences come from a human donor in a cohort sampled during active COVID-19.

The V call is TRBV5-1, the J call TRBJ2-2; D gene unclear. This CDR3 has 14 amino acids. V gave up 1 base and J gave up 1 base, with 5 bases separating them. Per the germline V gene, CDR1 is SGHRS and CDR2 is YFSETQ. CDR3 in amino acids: CASSLQQNTGELFF. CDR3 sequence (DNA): TGCGCCAGCAGCTTGCAACAGAACACCGGGGAGCTGTTTTTT.

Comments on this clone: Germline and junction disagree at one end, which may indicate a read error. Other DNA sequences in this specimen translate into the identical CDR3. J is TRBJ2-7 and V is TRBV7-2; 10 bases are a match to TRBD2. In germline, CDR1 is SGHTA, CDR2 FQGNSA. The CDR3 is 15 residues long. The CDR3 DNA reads TGTGCCAGCAGCTTATTTAGCGGGGGGAGCGACGAGCAGTACTTT. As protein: CASSLFSGGSDEQYF.

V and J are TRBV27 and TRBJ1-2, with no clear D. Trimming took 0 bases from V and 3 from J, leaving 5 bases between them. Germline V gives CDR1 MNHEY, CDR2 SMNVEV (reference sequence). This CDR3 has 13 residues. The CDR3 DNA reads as TGTGCCAGCAGTTTATCCAGATACTATGGCTACACCTTC. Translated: CASSLSRYYGYTF.

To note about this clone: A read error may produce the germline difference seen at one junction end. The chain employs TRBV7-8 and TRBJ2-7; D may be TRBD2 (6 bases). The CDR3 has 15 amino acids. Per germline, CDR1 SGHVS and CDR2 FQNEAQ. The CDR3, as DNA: TGTGCCAGCAGCCCCACTGGGGGGATCTCCTTCGAGCAGTACTTC. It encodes CASSPTGGISFEQYF.

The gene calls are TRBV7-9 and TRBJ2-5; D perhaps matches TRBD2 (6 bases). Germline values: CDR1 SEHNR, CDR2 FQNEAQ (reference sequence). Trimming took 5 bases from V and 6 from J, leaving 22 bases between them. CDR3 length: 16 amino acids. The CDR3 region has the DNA TGTGCCAGCAGCCCACCGGGACTCCACAGCGCAAAGACCCAGTACTTC. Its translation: CASSPPGLHSAKTQYF.

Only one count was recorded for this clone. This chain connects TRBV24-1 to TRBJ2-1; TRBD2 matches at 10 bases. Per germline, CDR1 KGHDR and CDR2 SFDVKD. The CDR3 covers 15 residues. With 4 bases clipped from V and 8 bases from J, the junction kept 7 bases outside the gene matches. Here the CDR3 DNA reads TGTGCCACCAGTGACAGCGGGGGGGCGGGGGATGAGCAGTTCTTC. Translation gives CATSDSGGAGDEQFF.

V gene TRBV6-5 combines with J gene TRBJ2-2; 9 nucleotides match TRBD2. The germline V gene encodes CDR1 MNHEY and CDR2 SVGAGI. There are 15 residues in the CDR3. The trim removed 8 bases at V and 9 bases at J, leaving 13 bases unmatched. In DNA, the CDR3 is TGTGCCAGCTTAAATCCGGGACTAGCACGAAGGGAGCTGTTTTTT. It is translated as CASLNPGLARRELFF.

CDR3 sequence reads: CATSRGENYGYTF. The CDR3 bases are TGTGCCACCAGCAGAGGGGAGAACTATGGCTACACCTTC. The gene calls are TRBV15 and TRBJ1-2; D unclear. In germline, CDR1 is LNHNV, CDR2 YYDKDF (reference sequence). Trimming cost V 1 base and J 2 bases, with 5 bases left between them. The CDR3 has 13 residues.

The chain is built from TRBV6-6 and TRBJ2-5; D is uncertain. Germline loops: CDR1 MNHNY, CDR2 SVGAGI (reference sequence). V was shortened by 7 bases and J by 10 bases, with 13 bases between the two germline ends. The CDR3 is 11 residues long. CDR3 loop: CASTSPLIQYF. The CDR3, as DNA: TGTGCCAGCACCTCCCCCTTAATCCAGTACTTC.

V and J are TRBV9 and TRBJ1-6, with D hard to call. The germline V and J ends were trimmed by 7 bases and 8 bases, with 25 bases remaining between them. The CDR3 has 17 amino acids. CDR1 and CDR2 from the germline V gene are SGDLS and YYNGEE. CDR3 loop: CASARLGGWGADSPLHF. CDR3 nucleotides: TGTGCCAGCGCTCGGTTAGGAGGGTGGGGAGCGGATTCACCCCTCCACTTT. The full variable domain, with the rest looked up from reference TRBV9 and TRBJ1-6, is DSGVTQTPKHLITATGQRVTLRCSPRSGDLSVYWYQQSLDQGLQFLIQYYNGEERAKGNILERFSAQQFPDLHSELNLSSLELGDSALYFCASARLGGWGADSPLHFGNGTRLTVT.

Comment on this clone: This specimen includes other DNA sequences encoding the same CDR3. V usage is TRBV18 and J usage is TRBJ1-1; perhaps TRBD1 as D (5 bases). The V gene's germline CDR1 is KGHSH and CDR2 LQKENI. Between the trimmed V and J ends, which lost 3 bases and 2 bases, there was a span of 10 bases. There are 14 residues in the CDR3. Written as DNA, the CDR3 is TGTGCCAGCTCACCGGCGGGGGTAAACACTGAAGCTTTCTTT. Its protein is CASSPAGVNTEAFF.

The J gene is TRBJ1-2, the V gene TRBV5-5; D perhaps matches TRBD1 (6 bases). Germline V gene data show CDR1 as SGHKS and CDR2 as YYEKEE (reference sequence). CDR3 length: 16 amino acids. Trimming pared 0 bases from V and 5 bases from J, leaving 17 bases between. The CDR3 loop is CASSLARWTEAYGYTF. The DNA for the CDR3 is TGTGCCAGCAGCTTGGCCAGGTGGACAGAAGCATATGGCTACACCTTC.